This T cell receptor (beta chain) was found in a study of T cell repertoires in cytomegalovirus infection (dated by TCRdb to about 2019). Broadly, across the study: Peptide stimulations targeted recently identified HLA-C-restricted CMV epitopes, whose presentation resists viral immunomodulation, together with well-studied HLA-B-restricted epitopes. The HLA type of each donor mattered for the analysis, because public TCR beta signatures pointed to carriage of CMV infection along with the matching HLA type. Summary of the overall study and its limitations: Cumulative frequency of public TCR beta family members discriminated carriers of CMV infection plus the relevant HLA type in this cohort and an independent 352-donor cohort. The ex vivo response was dominated by HLA-C-restricted CMV-specific TCR beta clonotypes, which also provided the single most frequent clonotype in two of eight donors.

What this sample's treatment or condition label stands for: in vitro stimulation with specific CMV peptide epitopes to enrich CMV-specific T cells. Turning to this clonotype: Which antigen it targets is not known. No clone much larger than this one lies a single base away; base qualities are absent.

Instrument on record: Illumina HiSeq 1500. In TCRdb, the public reads were trimmed at Q25 with fastp and aligned with MiXCR, with productive beta chains retained. Every entry covers one CDR3 protein and lists the most common genes and DNA from its rows. This sample has about 130,000 distinct CDR3 sequences in its table, and 25% to 35% of those were observed once. The leading ten clones occupy 45% to 60% of the sample. The junction shows trimming of 10 bases on V and 4 bases on J, and the gene matches do not reach 6 bases of it. CDR3 length: 13 amino acids, cysteine to phenylalanine. Just the 39-base CDR3 DNA is kept, in frame starting at base 1.

The sample consisted of CD8+ T cells from cultured PBMCs, taken from culture after CMV antigen stimulation. The sequence was collected from a human donor in good health (CMV status not recorded). Some clones in this sample may be carry-over from other donors' samples. The sequence joins TRBV12-3 or TRBV12-4 to TRBJ1-5, and 8 junction bases match TRBD1. The CDR3 region: CATAQGGNQPQHF. The DNA sequence follows: TGTGCCACCGCACAGGGGGGGAATCAGCCCCAGCATTTT.